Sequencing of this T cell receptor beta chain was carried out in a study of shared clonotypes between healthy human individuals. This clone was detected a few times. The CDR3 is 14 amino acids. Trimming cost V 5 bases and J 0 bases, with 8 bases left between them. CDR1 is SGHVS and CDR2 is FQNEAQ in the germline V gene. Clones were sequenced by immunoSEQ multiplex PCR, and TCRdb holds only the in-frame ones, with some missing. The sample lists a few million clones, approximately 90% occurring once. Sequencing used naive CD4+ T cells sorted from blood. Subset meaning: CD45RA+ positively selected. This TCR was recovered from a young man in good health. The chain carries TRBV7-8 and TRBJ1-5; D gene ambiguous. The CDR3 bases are TGTGCCAGCAGCGCCCAGGATAGCAATCAGCCCCAGCATTTT. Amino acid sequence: CASSAQDSNQPQHF.